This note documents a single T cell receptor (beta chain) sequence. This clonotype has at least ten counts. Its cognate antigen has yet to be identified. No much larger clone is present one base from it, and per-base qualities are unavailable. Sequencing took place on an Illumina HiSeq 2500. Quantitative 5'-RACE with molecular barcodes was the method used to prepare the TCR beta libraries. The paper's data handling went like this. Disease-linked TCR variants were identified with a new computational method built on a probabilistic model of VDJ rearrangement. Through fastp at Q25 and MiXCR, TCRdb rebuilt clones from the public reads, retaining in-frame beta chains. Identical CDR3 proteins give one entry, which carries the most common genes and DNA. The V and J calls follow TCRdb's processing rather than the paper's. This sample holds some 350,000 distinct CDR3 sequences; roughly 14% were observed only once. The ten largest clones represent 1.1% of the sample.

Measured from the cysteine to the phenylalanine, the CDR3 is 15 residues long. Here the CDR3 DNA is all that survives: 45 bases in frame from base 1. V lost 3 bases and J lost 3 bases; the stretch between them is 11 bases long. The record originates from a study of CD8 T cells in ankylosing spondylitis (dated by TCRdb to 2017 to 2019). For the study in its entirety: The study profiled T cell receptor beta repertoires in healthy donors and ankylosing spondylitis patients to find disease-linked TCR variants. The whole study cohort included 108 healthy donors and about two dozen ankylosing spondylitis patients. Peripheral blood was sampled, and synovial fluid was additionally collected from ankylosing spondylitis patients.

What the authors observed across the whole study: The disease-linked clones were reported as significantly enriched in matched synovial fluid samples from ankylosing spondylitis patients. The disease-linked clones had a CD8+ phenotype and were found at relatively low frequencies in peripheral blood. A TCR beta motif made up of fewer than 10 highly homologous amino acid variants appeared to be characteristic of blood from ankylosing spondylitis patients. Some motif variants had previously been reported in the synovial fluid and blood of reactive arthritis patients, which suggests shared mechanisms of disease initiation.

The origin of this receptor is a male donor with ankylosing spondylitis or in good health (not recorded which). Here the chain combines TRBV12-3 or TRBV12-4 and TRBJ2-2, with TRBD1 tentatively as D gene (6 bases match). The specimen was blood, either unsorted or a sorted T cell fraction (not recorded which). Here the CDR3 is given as CASSFGGVDTGELFF. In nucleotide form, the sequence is TGTGCCAGCAGTTTTGGGGGCGTTGACACCGGGGAGCTGTTTTTT.